This is a list of T cell receptor beta chains from one sample in a study of CD8 T cells in ankylosing spondylitis. TCRdb reprocessed the 5' RACE reads via MiXCR and lists one record per CDR3 protein. The sample lists about 240,000 distinct CDR3 sequences; roughly 8.6% were seen once. Sequencing was performed on blood, either unsorted or a sorted T cell fraction (not recorded which). These receptor sequences come from a male donor with ankylosing spondylitis or in good health (not recorded which). CDR3s include the opening cysteine and the closing phenylalanine or tryptophan. D genes are given only for firm matches. Clone size appears in some rows only: once, few, many, or a class for an expanded clone.

CDR3 protein | CDR3 DNA | D gene | clone size | J gene | V gene
CASRRGPTQGSNQPQHF | TGTGCCAGCAGACGAGGACCCACACAAGGTAGCAATCAGCCCCAGCATTTT | NA | many | TRBJ1-5 | TRBV12-3/TRBV12-4
CASSIRQGGSYEQYF | TGCGCCAGCAGCATCCGACAGGGAGGGTCCTACGAGCAGTACTTC | NA | many | TRBJ2-7 | TRBV5-1
CASGLTGNYGYTF | TGTGCCAGCGGGTTGACAGGAAACTATGGCTACACCTTC | NA | many | TRBJ1-2 | TRBV6-2/TRBV6-3
CASSQVAGGHYEQYF | TGTGCCAGCAGCCAAGTCGCGGGAGGGCACTACGAGCAGTACTTC | TRBD2 | NA | TRBJ2-7 | TRBV14
CASSESLEYYGYTF | TGTGCCAGCAGTGAATCACTGGAATACTATGGCTACACCTTC | NA | NA | TRBJ1-2 | TRBV25-1
CATSRDGGPPYLHEAFF | TGTGCCACCAGCAGAGATGGGGGGCCTCCGTACCTACATGAAGCTTTCTTT | NA | many | TRBJ1-1 | TRBV15
CAISESLAGIYEQYF | TGTGCCATCAGTGAGTCCCTAGCGGGGATCTACGAGCAGTACTTC | TRBD2 | many | TRBJ2-7 | TRBV10-3
CATSDSRGASGPQHF | TGTGCCACCAGTGATTCAAGGGGGGCCTCCGGGCCCCAGCATTTT | NA | many | TRBJ1-5 | TRBV24-1
CASSLGLDRGGSPLHF | TGTGCCAGCAGCTTAGGACTCGACAGGGGCGGTTCACCCCTCCACTTT | TRBD1 | many | TRBJ1-6 | TRBV7-2
CAWSVEVSGRIVFSDTQYF | TGTGCCTGGAGTGTAGAAGTTAGCGGGAGAATAGTGTTCTCAGATACGCAGTATTTT | TRBD2 | many | TRBJ2-3 | TRBV30
CASSPGTPDTQYF | TGTGCCAGCTCACCAGGGACCCCAGATACGCAGTATTTT | NA | many | TRBJ2-3 | TRBV18
CASSLGQGAQYF | TGTGCCAGCAGCCTCGGACAGGGGGCGCAGTATTTT | TRBD1 | NA | TRBJ2-3 | TRBV7-2
CASGFLSRPTEAFF | TGTGCCAGCGGGTTCCTCAGCCGTCCGACTGAAGCTTTCTTT | NA | many | TRBJ1-1 | TRBV27
CASSGEGWDTQYF | TGTGCCAGTAGTGGAGAAGGGTGGGATACGCAGTATTTT | NA | NA | TRBJ2-3 | TRBV19
CASSSRLKTVNTGELFF | TGTGCCAGCAGCTCCCGCCTTAAGACAGTCAACACCGGGGAGCTGTTTTTT | NA | many | TRBJ2-2 | TRBV7-9
CASSVTGTASYEQYF | TGTGCCAGCAGCGTAACCGGGACTGCTTCCTACGAGCAGTACTTC | NA | many | TRBJ2-7 | TRBV9
CASSLDRATDTQYF | TGTGCCAGCAGCTTAGACAGGGCAACAGATACGCAGTATTTT | NA | many | TRBJ2-3 | TRBV7-2
CASSGSRLAGGNEQYF | TGTGCCAGCAGCGGTAGCCGGCTAGCGGGGGGGAACGAGCAGTACTTC | TRBD2 | NA | TRBJ2-7 | TRBV9
CASSLRLAGTGELFF | TGTGCCAGCAGTTTACGGCTAGCGGGAACCGGGGAGCTGTTTTTT | TRBD2 | NA | TRBJ2-2 | TRBV12-3/TRBV12-4
CASSLVGLAPEQYF | TGTGCCAGCAGCTTAGTGGGACTAGCACCCGAGCAGTACTTC | TRBD2 | many | TRBJ2-7 | TRBV7-6
CAWSSPNYGYTF | TGTGCCTGGAGTAGTCCCAACTATGGCTACACCTTC | NA | many | TRBJ1-2 | TRBV30
CASSFSGGLSYNEQFF | TGTGCCAGCAGCTTCAGCGGGGGGCTGTCGTACAATGAGCAGTTCTTC | TRBD2 | many | TRBJ2-1 | TRBV9
CSAKGGDEVTQYF | TGCAGTGCCAAGGGAGGGGACGAGGTGACCCAGTACTTC | TRBD2 | many | TRBJ2-5 | TRBV20-1
CSASVRTEAFF | TGCAGTGCTAGTGTCCGGACTGAAGCTTTCTTT | NA | many | TRBJ1-1 | TRBV20-1
CASSLGLERSAHGYTF | TGTGCCAGCAGCCTCGGTCTGGAACGGTCGGCCCATGGCTACACCTTC | NA | many | TRBJ1-2 | TRBV3-1
CAGRAGHQETQYF | TGTGCGGGGCGAGCGGGACACCAAGAGACCCAGTACTTC | TRBD2 | many | TRBJ2-5 | TRBV7-9
CSASPSLAGGETQYF | TGCAGTGCTAGCCCATCCCTAGCGGGAGGGGAGACCCAGTACTTC | TRBD2 | few | TRBJ2-5 | TRBV20-1
CASSPLMVSERSHEQYF | TGTGCCAGCAGCCCTCTCATGGTGAGCGAGAGGTCTCACGAGCAGTACTTC | NA | many | TRBJ2-7 | TRBV7-6
CASGNSAEGFF | TGTGCCAGCGGCAATTCTGCGGAGGGGTTCTTC | NA | few | TRBJ2-1 | TRBV6-2/TRBV6-3
CSAGDSGNTIYF | TGCAGTGCCGGAGATTCTGGAAACACCATATATTTT | NA | many | TRBJ1-3 | TRBV20-1
CASEGLAGDEQFF | TGCGCCAGCGAGGGACTAGCGGGAGACGAGCAGTTCTTC | TRBD2 | many | TRBJ2-1 | TRBV4-1
CASSKAAAYEQYF | TGTGCCAGTAGTAAGGCAGCAGCCTACGAGCAGTACTTC | NA | NA | TRBJ2-7 | TRBV19
CASHRGGDTEAFF | TGTGCCAGTCACCGGGGGGGGGACACTGAAGCTTTCTTT | NA | many | TRBJ1-1 | TRBV27
CASSSLRGTGGDEAFF | TGTGCCAGCAGCTCCCTAAGGGGGACAGGGGGAGATGAAGCTTTCTTT | TRBD1 | many | TRBJ1-1 | TRBV5-6
CSARDMGYYGYTF | TGCAGTGCTAGAGATATGGGGTACTATGGCTACACCTTC | NA | many | TRBJ1-2 | TRBV20-1
CTSRPKGRGLPYEQYF | TGTACCAGCAGACCTAAGGGCAGGGGGCTCCCCTACGAGCAGTACTTC | TRBD1 | NA | TRBJ2-7 | TRBV12-3/TRBV12-4
CASSSGQGINEQFF | TGCGCCAGCAGCTCGGGACAGGGTATCAATGAGCAGTTCTTC | TRBD1 | NA | TRBJ2-1 | TRBV5-1
CSVVYRLYEQFF | TGCAGCGTTGTTTACAGGTTATATGAGCAGTTCTTC | NA | many | TRBJ2-1 | TRBV29-1
CSVGAGGNLGQFF | TGCAGCGTGGGGGCAGGGGGCAATTTGGGGCAGTTCTTC | TRBD1 | few | TRBJ2-1 | TRBV29-1
CASSVTGNTGELFF | TGTGCCAGTAGTGTGACGGGAAACACCGGGGAGCTGTTTTTT | NA | many | TRBJ2-2 | TRBV19
CSARAGGTAGELFF | TGCAGTGCTAGGGCGGGAGGAACCGCCGGGGAGCTGTTTTTT | TRBD2 | many | TRBJ2-2 | TRBV20-1
CASSLNSAGGYTF | TGTGCCAGCAGCTTAAACTCTGCGGGAGGCTACACCTTC | NA | few | TRBJ1-2 | TRBV7-9
CASSLEQGASYEQYF | TGTGCCAGCAGCTTAGAACAGGGGGCCTCCTACGAGCAGTACTTC | TRBD1 | many | TRBJ2-7 | TRBV7-2
CASSISGLPTDTQYF | TGTGCCAGTAGTATAAGCGGGCTCCCTACAGATACGCAGTATTTT | NA | many | TRBJ2-3 | TRBV19
CASSRREAFNTEAFF | TGCGCCAGCAGTCGACGGGAGGCCTTCAACACTGAAGCTTTCTTT | NA | many | TRBJ1-1 | TRBV5-1
CASSQDGGHGAGYTF | TGTGCCAGCAGCCAAGATGGGGGTCACGGGGCTGGCTACACCTTC | NA | many | TRBJ1-2 | TRBV14
CASSSVPGLAGGRLEQYF | TGTGCCAGCAGCTCCGTCCCGGGACTAGCGGGGGGGCGACTCGAGCAGTACTTC | TRBD2 | many | TRBJ2-7 | TRBV11-2
CASSQALSGRATETQYF | TGCGCCAGCAGCCAAGCCTTGAGCGGGAGGGCCACCGAGACCCAGTACTTC | TRBD2 | NA | TRBJ2-5 | TRBV4-1
CSARPLGQGFGAIYEQYF | TGCAGTGCTAGACCCCTAGGACAGGGGTTCGGAGCGATCTACGAGCAGTACTTC | TRBD1 | many | TRBJ2-7 | TRBV20-1
CSAWGQGKETQYF | TGCAGTGCATGGGGACAGGGAAAAGAGACCCAGTACTTC | TRBD1 | NA | TRBJ2-5 | TRBV20-1
CSASYRLKTSTDTQYF | TGCAGTGCTTCCTACCGACTAAAAACTAGCACAGATACGCAGTATTTT | NA | many | TRBJ2-3 | TRBV20-1
CASRPGLGDSGELFF | TGTGCCAGCAGACCCGGACTAGGGGATTCCGGGGAGCTGTTTTTT | TRBD2 | many | TRBJ2-2 | TRBV3-1
CASSPDLAGRSYEQYF | TGTGCCAGCAGCCCAGACCTAGCGGGAAGATCCTACGAGCAGTACTTC | TRBD2 | many | TRBJ2-7 | TRBV7-2
CASSLVGEPYEQYF | TGTGCCAGCAGCTTGGTCGGGGAACCCTACGAGCAGTACTTC | NA | many | TRBJ2-7 | TRBV5-6
CASSLPGGQETQYF | TGTGCCAGCAGTTTACCCGGCGGGCAAGAGACCCAGTACTTC | NA | NA | TRBJ2-5 | TRBV12-3/TRBV12-4
CASSVVAGGQETQYF | TGTGCCAGCAGCGTAGTAGCGGGAGGACAAGAGACCCAGTACTTC | TRBD2 | many | TRBJ2-5 | TRBV9
CASSLALAGASEDTQYF | TGCGCCAGCAGCTTGGCTCTAGCGGGGGCCTCCGAAGATACGCAGTATTTT | TRBD2 | NA | TRBJ2-3 | TRBV5-1
CASSPRTGYTEAFF | TGTGCCAGCAGCCCGCGTACAGGGTATACTGAAGCTTTCTTT | NA | many | TRBJ1-1 | TRBV7-9
CASTSGSPKSIQYF | TGTGCCAGCACCTCGGGGTCCCCTAAAAGCATTCAGTACTTC | NA | many | TRBJ2-4 | TRBV27